The T cell receptor beta chain described here comes from a study of cytomegalovirus exposure and HLA in healthy donors. Overall study context: The Caucasian-associated ancestry cluster held 65% to 90% of a few hundred genotyped donors. Whole-study findings and limits: Further analysis, carried out later, found HLA-associated TCR beta chains more clonally expanded than equally common other chains.

V lost 10 bases to trimming and J lost 7 bases, with 25 bases between them. Germline V lookup: CDR1 ENHRY, CDR2 SYGVKD. This CDR3 has 15 residues. The PCR had 60 Vbeta and 13 Jbeta primers. Profiled with immunoSEQ multiplex PCR; TCRdb holds only in-frame clones, not every one. The sample holds fewer than 100,000 clones, about 80% seen once. Concerning this clone: Its specificity is unknown.

The TCR was taken from a man aged 40-55 years in good health and CMV-seropositive. The sample consisted of PBMCs. The rearrangement uses TRBV10-3 and TRBJ1-2; weak D call: TRBD1 (5 bases). CDR3 coding DNA: TGTGCCACCTGGGACGGGGGGTTCGGGGCGGGTGGCTACACCTTC. This sequence encodes CATWDGGFGAGGYTF.